Below, 6 T cell receptor beta chains from the same sample are listed, as sequenced in a study of cytomegalovirus exposure and HLA in healthy donors. The primer mix had 60 Vbeta and 13 Jbeta primers. Method: immunoSEQ multiplex PCR; TCRdb's copy keeps in-frame clones and lacks some. The profile shows over 90,000 clones, around four fifths of them singletons. Input material: PBMCs. The receptors were gathered from a man aged 35 to 55 in good health and CMV-seronegative.

V gene TRBV5-4 combines with J gene TRBJ2-2; TRBD2 might be the D (5 bases). V lost 1 base, J lost 7 bases, and 11 bases lay in between. Germline V gene data show CDR1 as SGHNT and CDR2 as YYREEE (reference sequence). The CDR3 totals 14 residues. The CDR3 loop reads CASSLKRPHGELFF. DNA of the CDR3: TGTGCCAGCAGCTTGAAGCGGCCCCACGGGGAGCTGTTTTTT.

This clone was counted only a few times. The chain uses TRBV7-2 and TRBJ1-5; 8 bases agree with TRBD1. V shed 1 base, J shed 2 bases, and the junction held 1 base outside the gene matches. The CDR3 extends over 15 amino acids. Germline assignment: CDR1 SGHTA and CDR2 FQGNSA. The CDR3 sequence: CASSLEQGGNQPQHF. CDR3 in DNA: TGTGCCAGCAGCTTAGAACAGGGGGGCAATCAGCCCCAGCATTTT.

The rearrangement links TRBV13 to TRBJ2-7; 7 bases agree with TRBD2. V shed 6 bases, J shed 3 bases, and the junction held 5 bases outside the gene matches. This CDR3 contains 13 residues. Germline CDR1 is PRHDT and CDR2 is FYEKMQ (reference sequence). CDR3 in amino acids: CASRLGTNYEQYF. The CDR3 DNA is TGTGCCAGCAGGCTTGGGACTAACTACGAGCAGTACTTC.

This clone was picked up one time. V usage is TRBV7-9 and J usage is TRBJ2-4; TRBD1 matches 9 bases. The CDR3 has 16 residues. The J segment lost 2 bases and the V segment lost 1 base, leaving 3 bases of the junction unmatched. Germline V gives CDR1 SEHNR, CDR2 FQNEAQ (reference sequence). The CDR3 coding sequence is TGTGCCAGCAGCTTAGTGACAGGGGGAACCAAAAACATTCAGTACTTC. It encodes CASSLVTGGTKNIQYF. Complete variable domain (other parts from reference TRBV7-9 and TRBJ2-4): DTGVSQNPRHKITKRGQNVTFRCDPISEHNRLYWYRQTLGQGPEFLTYFQNEAQLEKSRLLSDRFSAERPKGSFSTLEIQRTEQGDSAMYLCASSLVTGGTKNIQYFGAGTRLSVL.

The rearrangement uses TRBV7-9 and TRBJ1-6, with 8 bases fitting TRBD1. V lost 6 bases, J lost 6 bases, and 7 bases stayed unmatched. CDR1 is SEHNR and CDR2 is FQNEAQ in the germline V gene (reference sequence). This CDR3 is 15 amino acids long. The CDR3 DNA is TGTGCCAGCAGAGGACAGGGCGTTGCTAATTCACCCCTCCACTTT. It specifies CASRGQGVANSPLHF. Based on the CDR3 plus reference TRBV7-9 and TRBJ1-6, the full variable domain is DTGVSQNPRHKITKRGQNVTFRCDPISEHNRLYWYRQTLGQGPEFLTYFQNEAQLEKSRLLSDRFSAERPKGSFSTLEIQRTEQGDSAMYLCASRGQGVANSPLHFGNGTRLTVT.

This clone has only one observation. This chain uses TRBV9 with TRBJ2-1; TRBD2 matches at 8 bases. The trim removed 2 bases at V and 3 bases at J, leaving 4 bases unmatched. The CDR3 sequence is 15 residues long. The germline V gene has CDR1 SGDLS and CDR2 YYNGEE. For the CDR3, the DNA is TGTGCCAGCAGCGTCGGGGCGGGGGGCTACAATGAGCAGTTCTTC. Translating it yields CASSVGAGGYNEQFF.